The 20 T cell receptor beta chains reported below all come from one sample, sequenced in a study of cytomegalovirus exposure and HLA in healthy donors. The PCR employed 60 Vbeta primers together with 13 Jbeta primers. TCRdb keeps only in-frame clones here, not all; method: immunoSEQ multiplex PCR. The sample shows 100,000 to 150,000 clones, 73% of them seen only once. Sequenced: PBMCs. The origin of the receptors is a man in his 60s in good health and CMV-seropositive.

This chain links TRBV28 with TRBJ2-7; D is unresolved. V dropped 3 bases and J dropped 4 bases, with 10 bases sitting between them. The CDR3 has 13 amino acids. CDR1 MDHEN and CDR2 SYDVKM come from the germline V gene. The CDR3 sequence is CASSFVQLYEQYF. Here the CDR3 DNA reads TGTGCCAGCAGTTTTGTGCAACTATACGAGCAGTACTTC.

The chain has TRBV19 and TRBJ1-4; D remains unclear. CDR3 length: 14 amino acids. CDR1 is LNHDA, CDR2 SQIVND, per germline (reference sequence). The V end was cut by 9 bases, the J end by 0 bases, with 11 bases between. CDR3 DNA: TGTGCCAGCACGCATAGAGCAACTAATGAAAAACTGTTTTTT. As protein: CASTHRATNEKLFF.

The J gene is TRBJ2-1, the V gene TRBV27, with 13 bases fitting TRBD2. Germline V gene sequence: CDR1 MNHEY, CDR2 SMNVEV (reference sequence). The CDR3 covers 16 residues. Losses at the gene ends were 4 bases for V and 3 bases for J; bases not matched to a gene: 3. The DNA of the CDR3 is TGTGCCAGCAGTTGGAGACTAGCGGGGGGCTACAATGAGCAGTTCTTC. Its translation is CASSWRLAGGYNEQFF.

V and J are TRBV9 and TRBJ2-7, with 10 bases that match TRBD2. Germline-derived CDR1 and CDR2 are SGDLS and YYNGEE. The trim removed 1 base at V and 6 bases at J, leaving 16 bases unmatched. The CDR3 length is 18 residues. This chain's CDR3 is CASSVSSGGAIRGGEQYF. The CDR3, as DNA: TGTGCCAGCAGCGTATCGAGCGGGGGGGCCATAAGGGGAGGCGAGCAGTACTTC.

This clone was seen a single time. V and J are TRBV5-1 and TRBJ2-7, with TRBD1 matching over 9 bases. The V segment lost 4 bases and the J segment 3 bases; nucleotides outside the gene matches: 8. The germline V gene encodes CDR1 SGHRS and CDR2 YFSETQ. This CDR3 region has 15 residues. The CDR3 is CASSPGLGQGYEQYF. The CDR3 region has the DNA TGCGCCAGCAGCCCTGGGTTGGGACAGGGCTACGAGCAGTACTTC.

The chain is built from TRBV6-5 and TRBJ1-5; D not certain. Germline V gene lookup returns CDR1 MNHEY and CDR2 SVGAGI. The CDR3 has 11 amino acids. V lost 5 bases, J lost 15 bases, and 14 bases lay in between. The CDR3 region is CASSEVRMLHF. CDR3 bases: TGTGCCAGCAGTGAAGTGCGGATGTTGCATTTT.

This chain uses TRBV7-8 with TRBJ2-5, with 7 bases fitting TRBD2. CDR1 is SGHVS and CDR2 is FQNEAQ in the germline V gene. This CDR3 is 15 amino acids long. Unmatched junction bases numbered 12, after V lost 8 bases and J lost 3 bases. CDR3 bases: TGTGCCAGCTCGGGGTTGGCGGGGGTGGAAGAGACCCAGTACTTC. Protein: CASSGLAGVEETQYF.

The V gene is TRBV15, the J gene TRBJ2-5, with D possibly matching TRBD1 (6 bases). Germline lookup yields CDR1 LNHNV and CDR2 YYDKDF (reference sequence). This CDR3 contains 16 residues. V was cut by 1 base and J by 1 base, with 13 bases left in between. The CDR3 coding sequence is TGTGCCACCAGCAGAGGAGGACAGCTGGGCCAAGAGACCCAGTACTTC. It specifies CATSRGGQLGQETQYF.

The gene calls are TRBV9 and TRBJ2-7; weak D call: TRBD2 (6 bases). The length of the CDR3 is 15 residues. V lost 0 bases to trimming and J lost 3 bases, with 13 bases between them. Germline lookup yields CDR1 SGDLS and CDR2 YYNGEE. The CDR3 DNA follows: TGTGCCAGCAGCGTAGCGGAGGGGAGCCACTACGAGCAGTACTTC. Encoded protein: CASSVAEGSHYEQYF.

The genes are TRBV30 and TRBJ2-5, with TRBD1 as a possible D gene (6 bases). The V end was cut by 0 bases, the J end by 2 bases, with 7 bases between. The germline gives CDR1 GTSNPN, CDR2 SVGIG (reference sequence). This CDR3 comprises 13 residues. In DNA form, the CDR3 reads TGTGCCTGGAGTGTAGGGGGTCAAGAGACCCAGTACTTC. It encodes CAWSVGGQETQYF.

The rearrangement joins TRBV7-3 to TRBJ2-5; 9 nucleotides line up with TRBD2. CDR1 and CDR2 (germline): SGHTA, FQGTGA. This CDR3 contains 16 residues. J was trimmed by 1 base and V by 1 base; bases with no gene match: 4. This CDR3 reads CASSLIGGGGQETQYF. CDR3 nucleotides: TGTGCCAGCAGCTTAATTGGCGGGGGGGGCCAAGAGACCCAGTACTTC.

V and J are TRBV18 and TRBJ2-5; 9 bases are shared with TRBD1. The germline CDR1 and CDR2 sequences are KGHSH and LQKENI. The CDR3 consists of 13 residues. The V segment lost 4 bases and the J segment 4 bases; nucleotides outside the gene matches: 1. CDR3 bases: TGTGCCAGCTCACGGGGACAGGGAGAGACCCAGTACTTC. Translation: CASSRGQGETQYF.

V gene TRBV6-5 combines with J gene TRBJ1-2, with unresolved D. Looked up from germline, CDR1 is MNHEY and CDR2 is SVGAGI. V gave up 4 bases and J gave up 1 base, with 7 bases separating them. The CDR3 is made up of 13 amino acids. CDR3 sequence: CASSFNSNYGYTF. The CDR3 DNA follows: TGTGCCAGCAGTTTCAACAGTAACTATGGCTACACCTTC.

This clone was seen more than once but under ten times. The chain couples TRBV28 to TRBJ1-1, with a weak D call TRBD1 (5 bases). From germline, CDR1 is MDHEN and CDR2 SYDVKM. The V end lost 11 bases, the J end lost 5 bases, and 24 bases lay between the germline ends. The CDR3 has 15 amino acids. This CDR3 is CAAGGEPLLETEAFF. CDR3 sequence (DNA): TGTGCCGCCGGGGGGGAGCCTCTATTGGAAACTGAAGCTTTCTTT.

V and J are TRBV5-1 and TRBJ1-5; D gene unclear. This CDR3 is built from 13 residues. Germline-derived CDR1 and CDR2 are SGHRS and YFSETQ. V was trimmed by 0 bases and J by 6 bases, leaving 7 bases between them. This CDR3 reads CASSLEWSQPQHF. CDR3 nucleotide sequence: TGCGCCAGCAGCTTGGAATGGAGTCAGCCCCAGCATTTT.

This chain links TRBV2 with TRBJ2-5; TRBD1 aligns across 10 bases. CDR1 and CDR2 from the germline V gene are SNHLY and FYNNEI. This CDR3 comprises 12 residues. V lost 6 bases to trimming and J lost 7 bases; unmatched junction nucleotides: 2. In DNA, the CDR3 is TGTGCCAGCAGGACAGGGGGCACGACCCAGTACTTC. It codes for CASRTGGTTQYF.

This clone was counted between two and nine times. This chain connects TRBV7-2 to TRBJ1-2, with D uncertain. Germline V gene sequence: CDR1 SGHTA, CDR2 FQGNSA. Trimming removed 6 bases from V and 5 bases from J, with 16 bases in between. The CDR3 loop spans 14 amino acids. CDR3 residues: CASSFIGVDYGYTF. In nucleotides, the CDR3 is TGTGCCAGCAGTTTTATTGGTGTAGATTATGGCTACACCTTC. The full variable domain, its missing parts supplied by reference TRBV7-2 and TRBJ1-2, is GAGVSQSPSNKVTEKGKDVELRCDPISGHTALYWYRQSLGQGLEFLIYFQGNSAPDKSGLPSDRFSAERTGGSVSTLTIQRTQQEDSAVYLCASSFIGVDYGYTFGSGTRLTVV.

The CDR3 protein is CASSRDTSNTEAFF. The CDR3 DNA follows: TGTGCCAGCAGCCGAGACACATCCAACACTGAAGCTTTCTTT. The rearrangement links TRBV7-9 to TRBJ1-1; D not certain. Trimming took off 5 bases at V and 2 bases at J, with 12 bases between the two ends. The germline V gene encodes CDR1 SEHNR and CDR2 FQNEAQ (reference sequence). CDR3 length equals 14 residues.

This clone has a handful of counts. This rearrangement joins TRBV11-2 to TRBJ2-1; 10 bases align to TRBD2. There are 14 residues in the CDR3. V trimming: 4 bases; J trimming: 7 bases; junction bases outside the gene matches: 4. Germline CDR1 SGHAT, CDR2 FQNNGV. The CDR3 loop is CASSSPGLANEQFF. The DNA of the CDR3 is TGTGCCAGCAGCTCTCCGGGACTAGCGAATGAGCAGTTCTTC.

This clone came up a few times. The chain combines TRBV4-1 with TRBJ2-7; 7 nucleotides match TRBD1. The CDR3 is 14 amino acids. Germline V gene data show CDR1 as MGHRA and CDR2 as YSYEKL. Trimming removed 2 bases from V and 6 bases from J; junction bases left unmatched: 7. The CDR3 DNA reads as TGCGCCAGCAGCCAAAGACAGGGAGTGGGCGAGCAGTACTTC. As protein: CASSQRQGVGEQYF.